This TCR beta chain was documented in a study of identical twins. All donors comprised healthy Caucasians. Note on this clonotype: What it binds is unknown.

Study observations and caveats: The presence of invariant MAIT and iNKT cells could partly confound analyses of zero-insertion sequences.

This CDR3 contains 12 residues. The germline V gene encodes CDR1 DFQATT and CDR2 SNEGSKA (reference sequence). The V end lost 6 bases, the J end lost 6 bases, and 11 bases lay between the germline ends. TCRdb processed the 5' RACE reads anew with MiXCR; each CDR3 protein has one entry. The profile shows some 500,000 distinct CDR3 sequences, 14% of them singletons. The data were also submitted as part of a second study, on yellow fever vaccine responses in identical twins.

Specimen: CD4+ T cells sorted from blood. V and J are TRBV20-1 and TRBJ2-2, with a tentative D call TRBD2 (6 bases). The clonotype comes from a woman in her late teens or twenties in good health. CDR3 in DNA: TGCAGTGCCGTCACTAGCTCCGGGGAGCTGTTTTTT. It codes for CSAVTSSGELFF.